This record covers a single TCR beta chain. These data are taken from a study of blood T cell repertoires in COVID-19. There are 14 residues in the CDR3. Germline-derived CDR1 and CDR2 are LGHNA and YNFKEQ. Losses at the gene ends were 3 bases for V and 7 bases for J; bases not matched to a gene: 8. Repertoires were generated with immunoSEQ multiplex PCR, while TCRdb's copy carries only in-frame clones and drops some. The sample consists of 330,000 or so clones, roughly 87% of them appearing once. The source of this sequence is a man aged 25 to 40 with COVID-19, enrolled during active disease. Material: peripheral blood. J is TRBJ2-7 and V is TRBV4-2; TRBD1 aligns across 8 bases. For the CDR3, the DNA is TGTGCCAGCAGCCATGCAGGGGGCCCACAAGAGCAGTACTTC. It yields the protein CASSHAGGPQEQYF.